This T cell receptor (beta chain) was captured by sequencing in a study of post-analysis software for immune sequencing data. As for this clonotype: What it binds is unknown.

Incorporated into the TCR beta cDNA libraries were unique molecular identifiers, which served to reduce PCR and sequencing biases. The authors obtained about 520,000 cDNA molecules from roughly 1.1 to 9.2 million T cells. TCRdb re-analysed the PCR reads in MiXCR, keeping a single row per CDR3 protein. The sample carries 600,000 to 700,000 distinct CDR3 sequences, 55% to 70% recorded once. Trimming removed 6 bases from V and 6 bases from J, with 23 bases in between. Per germline, CDR1 DFQATT and CDR2 SNEGSKA (reference sequence). This CDR3 is built from 15 residues. Study conclusions and caveats: Several TRBV segments (TRBV5-6, TRBV5-1 and TRBV20-1 among them) occurred more frequently in patients than in controls.

What was sequenced was blood. V usage is TRBV20-1 and J usage is TRBJ1-1, with no clear D. The TCR comes from a girl aged 2 to 10 with multiple sclerosis. The CDR3 DNA sequence: TGCAGTGCCATGAATCCTGGACTTACCTGGGCTGAAGCTTTCTTT. Encoded protein: CSAMNPGLTWAEAFF.